This T cell receptor beta chain was documented in a study of blood T cell repertoires in COVID-19. For the study at large: Whether acute or convalescent, the COVID-19 samples came from the United States, Italy and Spain. T cells, B-cell-depleted T cells, or PBMCs provided the cDNA or gDNA that served as material.

The CDR3 runs 13 residues. Germline CDR1 reads SEHNR; CDR2 reads FQNEAQ (reference sequence). V dropped 1 base and J dropped 3 bases, with 4 bases sitting between them. Methods used by the authors: Cell counts per sample came from amplifying reference gene primers. The assay was immunoSEQ multiplex PCR, and TCRdb's table has in-frame clones only and misses some. V, J and clone size reflect that table, while D and trimming were determined from the DNA. The data contain some 82,000 clones, around 81% of them singletons. The source of this sequence is a man at least 80 years old with acute or convalescent COVID-19. The chain combines TRBV7-9 with TRBJ1-3; the D is unclear. The sample comprised peripheral blood. CDR3 region: CASSLVFGNTIYF. The CDR3 DNA reads as TGTGCCAGCAGCTTAGTATTTGGAAACACCATATATTTT.